Here is one T cell receptor (beta chain) with its context. The sample comes from a study of blood T cells in healthy people across ages. The germline gives CDR1 MNHNY, CDR2 SVGAGI (reference sequence). The CDR3 loop spans 15 amino acids. V lost 2 bases, J lost 3 bases, and 13 bases lay in between. Alongside a J-beta primer mix, a sample-barcoded 5' primer served in a second PCR lasting about 7 to 11 cycles. TCRdb reprocessed the 5' RACE reads via MiXCR and lists one record per CDR3 protein. The repertoire holds about 1.6 million distinct CDR3 sequences, with about 31% as singletons. The clonotype originates from a woman in her 30s in good health. The sequenced material came from blood. The chain joins TRBV6-6 to TRBJ1-1, with a weak D call TRBD1 (6 bases). The CDR3 protein is CASSYAGRGDTEAFF. The DNA of the CDR3 is TGTGCCAGCAGTTACGCAGGGAGGGGGGACACTGAAGCTTTCTTT.